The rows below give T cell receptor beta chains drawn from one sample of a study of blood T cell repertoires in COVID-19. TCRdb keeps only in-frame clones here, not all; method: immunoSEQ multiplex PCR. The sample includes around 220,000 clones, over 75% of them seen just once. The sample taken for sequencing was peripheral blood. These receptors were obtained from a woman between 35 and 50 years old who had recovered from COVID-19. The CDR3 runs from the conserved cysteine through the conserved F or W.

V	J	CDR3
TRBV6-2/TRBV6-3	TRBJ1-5	CASSIRDRGPEDSNQPQHF
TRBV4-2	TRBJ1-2	CASSGFADSYGYTF
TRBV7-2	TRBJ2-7	CASSGRLAGGPKEQYF
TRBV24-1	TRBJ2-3	CATSPRDLDADTQYF
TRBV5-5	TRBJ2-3	CASSATSGRSDTQYF
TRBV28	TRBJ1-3	CASSGLFSGNTIYF
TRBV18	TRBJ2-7	CASSPMKGASLSYEQYF
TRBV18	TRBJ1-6	CASSQGQAGNSPLHF
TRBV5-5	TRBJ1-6	CASSLRLVLLGGESPLHF
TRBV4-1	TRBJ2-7	CASSQGAGSYEQYF
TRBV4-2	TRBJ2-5	CASSQKQGQETQYF
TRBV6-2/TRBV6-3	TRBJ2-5	CASSYRSTSGAHQETQYF
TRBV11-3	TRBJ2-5	CASSYSGGLAGGQETQYF
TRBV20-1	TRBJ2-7	CSASPSGLTYEQYF
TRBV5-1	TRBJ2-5	CASSRTSGGALETQYF
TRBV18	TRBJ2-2	CASSPDSGELFF
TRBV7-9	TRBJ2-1	CASSSPGTYYNEQFF
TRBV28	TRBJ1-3	CASSLLSSGNTIYF
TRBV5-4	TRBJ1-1	CASSLGLGGTEAFF
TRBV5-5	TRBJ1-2	CASSLDIGGRSNYGYTF
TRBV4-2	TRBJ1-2	CASSQAQGGSGYTF
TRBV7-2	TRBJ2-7	CASVRSYEQYF
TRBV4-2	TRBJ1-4	CASSQAGAVNEKLFF
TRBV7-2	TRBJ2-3	CASSFTSGRASDTQYF
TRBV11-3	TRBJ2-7	CASSLEQGITYEQYF
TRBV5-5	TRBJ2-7	CASSSRTGEGYEQYF
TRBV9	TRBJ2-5	CASSVGTGGGASETQYF
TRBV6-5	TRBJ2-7	CASSPGQGSSYEQYF
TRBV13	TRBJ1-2	CASRSYGQPSRGYTF
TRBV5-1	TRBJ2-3	CASSVDRTSTDTQYF
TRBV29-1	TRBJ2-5	CSVLTSLGARETQYF
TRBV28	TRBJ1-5	CASSPGGTNQPQHF
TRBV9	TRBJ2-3	CASSGLADTQYF
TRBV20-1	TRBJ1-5	CSASRGANQPQHF
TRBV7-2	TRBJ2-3	CASSPTSGRVTDTQYF
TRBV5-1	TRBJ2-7	CASSFTGTGGDEQYF
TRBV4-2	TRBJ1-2	CASSWEHGYTF
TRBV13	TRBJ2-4	CASSLSRKNIQYF
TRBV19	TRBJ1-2	CASTLPGGRDYGYTF
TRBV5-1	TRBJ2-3	CASSLVFAGGTDTQYF
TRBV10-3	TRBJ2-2	CAISESMIGDTGELFF
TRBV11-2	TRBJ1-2	CASSLEGTGVYGYTF
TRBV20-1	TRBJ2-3	CSASGGGTDTQYF
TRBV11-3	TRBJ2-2	CASSPGTSGSVAGELFF
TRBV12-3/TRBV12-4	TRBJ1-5	CASSFSSYEPQHF
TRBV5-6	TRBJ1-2	CASSPEGGIRWDEGYTF
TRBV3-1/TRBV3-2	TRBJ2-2	CASSQSGANTGELFF
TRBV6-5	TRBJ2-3	CASGTREGTQYF
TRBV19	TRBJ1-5	CASSDTSNQPQHF
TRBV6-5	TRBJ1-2	CASSRLGQENYGYTF
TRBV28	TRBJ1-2	CASSSTRTHTF
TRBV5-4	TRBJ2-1	CASSLDGQGFDEQFF